This T cell receptor (beta chain) was identified during a study of blood T cell repertoires in COVID-19 (dated by TCRdb to the early 2020s). Notes on the research overall: The collaborator samples originated in the United States, Italy and Spain and spanned the acute and convalescent phases of COVID-19. The repertoires were released in a freely available public database meant as a resource for research on the immune response to SARS-CoV-2. The dataset comprised deeply sampled blood TCRbeta repertoires from subjects exposed to, actively infected with, or recovered from COVID-19. The prospective study material was composed of cDNA or gDNA derived from T cells, B-cell-depleted T cells, or PBMCs. Where available, HLA class I and class II types were taken from metadata supplied by the sample provider and were not determined by assay-based typing. A de-identified subject ID, COVID-19 status, age in years and sex were almost always included in the sample metadata. The samples were drawn from two sources: the first 160 participants of the ongoing ImmuneRACE study, and some 1,300 subjects contributed by 6 global collaborators. The paper's findings and limits, for the study overall: How much clinical and demographic metadata was included differed by source and by participant, and the metadata was provided uncurated.

One collaborating source in Seattle enrolled patients while the patients were actively infected and followed the patients over time throughout the course of disease. The collaborating institutions used their own protocols to collect whole blood in K2EDTA tubes. Collaborator samples were shipped for TCRbeta analysis as frozen whole blood, isolated PBMCs, or DNA extracted from either sample type. Remarks on this clone: Its antigen is still unknown. No qualities accompany the bases; no much larger clone lies one base away.

Its CDR3 holds 14 amino acids, cysteine through phenylalanine. The sequence is cut down to CDR3 DNA, 42 bases in frame from base 1. V sheds 8 bases and J sheds 5 bases, leaving 18 bases between their ends. CDR1 MNHEY and CDR2 SVGEGT are derived from the germline V gene. TCRbeta CDR3 regions were amplified from genomic DNA using the immunoSEQ Assay, a bias-controlled multiplex PCR. In the source study's methods: The number of nucleated cells in each sample was estimated by amplification of reference gene primers within the assay. To quantify the absolute abundance of each unique TCRbeta CDR3 rearrangement, sequence reads were collapsed and filtered. For each sample, productive Simpson clonality was calculated as the square root of Simpson's diversity index over productive rearrangements. This is the immuneACCESS table as TCRdb keeps it, with only in-frame sequences that have V and J called. A part of the clones is gone; compared with another copy, unresolved V genes explain less than half, and the rest is unexplained. From that table come the V and J calls and clone size; the DNA was used to work out D and trimming. The sample contains approximately 110,000 clones, about 93% of them found a single time. Together, the top ten hold 2.1% of the sample.

The chain uses TRBV6-2 or TRBV6-3 and TRBJ2-5, with a tentative D gene TRBD2 over 6 matching bases. The TCR sequence derives from a man aged 50 to 60 with COVID-19, enrolled during active disease. Sequences were obtained from peripheral blood. CDR3 reads: CASGLRIGGETQYF. The sequenced DNA is TGTGCCAGCGGCCTGCGGATCGGAGGGGAGACCCAGTACTTC.